This TCR beta chain came from a study of CD8 T cells in Susac syndrome. The CDR3 length is 11 residues. V was trimmed by 3 bases and J by 3 bases, leaving 3 bases between them. With random hexamers, reverse transcription was performed on about 0.5 to 1 ug of RNA. TCRdb itself ran the immunoSEQ multiplex PCR reads through MiXCR, one entry per CDR3 protein. The sample shows 85,000 to 90,000 distinct CDR3 sequences, around 93% of them seen only once. The origin of this receptor is a human donor in good health. Sequencing used CD8+ T cells from PBMCs. This chain connects TRBV12-3 or TRBV12-4 to TRBJ2-7; D remains ambiguous. Here the CDR3 reads CASSFLYEQYF. The CDR3 coding sequence is TGTGCCAGCAGTTTCCTCTACGAGCAGTACTTC.